This T cell receptor beta chain comes out of a study of identical twins. CDR3 length: 13 amino acids. Trimming shortened V by 2 bases and J by 4 bases, and 8 bases separated the two germline ends. CDR1 and CDR2 from the germline V gene are MNHEY and SVGAGI. Through template switching, a universal primer site was introduced, and the cDNA contained unique molecular identifiers. TCRdb used MiXCR to reprocess the 5' RACE reads, holding one entry per CDR3 protein. The data hold approximately 500,000 distinct CDR3 sequences, with around 24% observed a single time. The same specimen was also included in a second study, on T cells expressing NK-cell markers.

This sequence originates from a woman aged 18-35 years in good health. The material sequenced was CD4+ T cells sorted from blood. The chain has TRBV6-5 and TRBJ2-5, with D possibly TRBD2 on 5 matching bases. The CDR3 region has the DNA TGTGCCAGCAGTTACAAAGGAGGAGAGACCCAGTACTTC. The encoded protein is CASSYKGGETQYF.